The next 8 T cell receptor beta chains were all read from a single sample in a study of human T cells and chemical hapten exposure (dated by TCRdb to the early 2020s). The intended sense of this specimen's time point label: patch test 3, about 24 weeks after DPC sensitization. This specimen's treatment or condition label, interpreted: therapeutic diphenylcyclopropenone sensitization with weekly scalp DPC. Libraries were made using RACE. Sequencing took place on a NextSeq 500. The public reads were run again by TCRdb, first through fastp at Q25 and then through MiXCR, and only productive beta chains were kept. Each CDR3 protein gets just one entry, which takes the most common genes and DNA from the rows behind it. For this sample the table gives some 96,000 distinct CDR3 sequences, of which roughly 27% were detected only once. 10% of the sample is held by the ten biggest clonotypes. Specimen: whole blood, collected in connection with sensitization to the hapten diphenylcyclopropenone (DPC). The receptors originated from a man in his forties or fifties with alopecia areata. Some clones in this sample may be carry-over from other donors' samples.

CDR3 loop: CASSLYRTSGSFGANVLTF. The CDR3 nucleotides are TGTGCCAGCAGCTTATATCGGACTAGCGGGAGTTTTGGGGCCAACGTCCTGACTTTC. This chain links TRBV7-9 with TRBJ2-6; 13 positions match TRBD2. V was clipped by 2 bases and J by 3 bases; unmatched bases: 7. Germline V gives CDR1 SEHNR, CDR2 FQNEAQ (reference sequence). There are 19 residues in the CDR3.

This chain uses TRBV3-1 with TRBJ2-7; perhaps D is TRBD1 or TRBD2 (5 bases each). The CDR3 runs to 14 residues. The germline gives CDR1 LGHDT, CDR2 YNNKEL (reference sequence). V shed 4 bases and J shed 4 bases, with 14 bases lying between them. The CDR3 sequence: CASSRDAVRYEQYF. The CDR3 DNA follows: TGTGCCAGCAGCCGGGACGCTGTTAGGTACGAGCAGTACTTC.

CDR3 amino acids: CASSLSPVTEAFF. In DNA form, the CDR3 reads TGTGCCAGCAGCTTATCTCCCGTCACTGAAGCTTTCTTT. The genes are TRBV11-1 and TRBJ1-1; D gene unclear. This CDR3 comprises 13 residues. CDR1 is SGHAT and CDR2 is FQDESV in the germline V gene (reference sequence). V lost 2 bases to trimming and J lost 4 bases, with 8 bases between them.

This clonotype occurred a few times. The chain recombines TRBV28 with TRBJ1-2, with 7 bases matching TRBD1. The CDR3 length is 14 residues. The junction had 7 bases not matched to a gene; V was cut back by 5 bases and J by 4 bases. The germline gives CDR1 MDHEN, CDR2 SYDVKM. The CDR3 sequence: CASSPTGVSYGYTF. The CDR3 DNA reads as TGTGCCAGCAGTCCCACAGGGGTAAGCTATGGCTACACCTTC.

This clonotype was seen more than once but under ten times. The chain joins TRBV14 to TRBJ1-1; D remains unclear. Germline lookup yields CDR1 SGHDN and CDR2 FVKESK. Trimming shortened V by 3 bases and J by 0 bases, and 5 bases separated the two germline ends. This CDR3 has 13 amino acids. CDR3 region: CASSQFMNTEAFF. DNA for the CDR3: TGTGCCAGCAGCCAGTTCATGAACACTGAAGCTTTCTTT.

This clonotype was counted a few times. The chain couples TRBV13 to TRBJ1-4, with D perhaps TRBD1 (6 bases). The V gene lost 6 bases and the J gene lost 7 bases, with 18 bases spanning the gap. Germline lookup yields CDR1 PRHDT and CDR2 FYEKMQ (reference sequence). The CDR3 has 15 amino acids. Here the CDR3 DNA reads TGTGCCAGCAGTTCTCAACAGGGTTGGGGTGAAAAACTGTTTTTT. This encodes CASSSQQGWGEKLFF.

In its sample, this clonotype was seen many times. J is TRBJ2-4 and V is TRBV3-1; 12 bases are a match to TRBD2. The CDR3 runs to 14 residues. Unmatched junction bases numbered 3, after V lost 4 bases and J lost 8 bases. CDR1 LGHDT and CDR2 YNNKEL come from the germline V gene (reference sequence). This CDR3 is CASSPTSGSYIQYF. Here the CDR3 DNA reads TGTGCCAGCAGCCCGACTAGCGGGAGTTACATTCAGTACTTC. The full variable domain, completed using reference TRBV3-1 and TRBJ2-4, is DTAVSQTPKYLVTQMGNDKSIKCEQNLGHDTMYWYKQDSKKFLKIMFSYNNKELIINETVPNRFSPKSPDKAHLNLHINSLELGDSAVYFCASSPTSGSYIQYFGAGTRLSVL.

The chain combines TRBV5-1 with TRBJ1-4, with D possibly matching TRBD1 (5 bases). The CDR3 has 15 amino acids. V was clipped by 4 bases and J by 0 bases, with 10 bases between them. Germline-derived CDR1 and CDR2 are SGHRS and YFSETQ. CDR3 DNA: TGCGCCAGCAGCGGGGGTATCGCAACTAATGAAAAACTGTTTTTT. Residues: CASSGGIATNEKLFF.